Below, 9 T cell receptor beta chains from the same sample are listed, as sequenced in a study of blood T cell repertoires in COVID-19. Produced via immunoSEQ multiplex PCR; TCRdb's table is partial and in-frame only. The sample lists approximately 200,000 clones, about 86% occurring once. Sequenced material: PBMCs or T cells enriched from blood (not recorded which). These receptor sequences come from a woman aged 25 to 39 who had been exposed to COVID-19.

The rearrangement uses TRBV30 and TRBJ1-4, with D perhaps TRBD1 (5 bases). The CDR3 runs to 14 residues. Germline V lookup: CDR1 GTSNPN, CDR2 SVGIG (reference sequence). The V and J ends lost 5 bases and 7 bases respectively, with 17 bases between them. In DNA, the CDR3 is TGTGCCTGGGGTGATGGACACGACGGTGAAAAACTGTTTTTT. Translating it yields CAWGDGHDGEKLFF.

This clone has just one count. The chain combines TRBV12-3 or TRBV12-4 with TRBJ2-7; 7 nucleotides line up with TRBD1. The CDR3 totals 13 residues. J lost 1 base, V lost 4 bases, and 1 base had no gene match. CDR3 bases: TGTGCCAGCAGTTCGGGACAGTCCTACGAGCAGTACTTC. Translating it yields CASSSGQSYEQYF.

CDR3 sequence: CASSAGTGSYSNQPQHF. CDR3 nucleotides: TGTGCCAGCAGCGCGGGGACAGGATCATATAGCAATCAGCCCCAGCATTTT. The rearrangement links TRBV5-5 to TRBJ1-5, with 8 bases aligning to TRBD1. The CDR3 runs 17 residues. Germline V gives CDR1 SGHKS, CDR2 YYEKEE (reference sequence). With V trimmed by 4 bases and J by 0 bases, 9 bases remained unmatched.

The chain combines TRBV5-1 with TRBJ2-1, with 8 bases lining up with TRBD2. The CDR3 contains 15 residues. V lost 4 bases and J lost 3; bases outside the gene matches: 6. Germline V gives CDR1 SGHRS, CDR2 YFSETQ. In DNA form, the CDR3 reads TGCGCCAGCAGCCAGGGGACTAGAGACTACAATGAGCAGTTCTTC. Encoded protein: CASSQGTRDYNEQFF.

The V and J genes are TRBV19 and TRBJ1-5, with 7 bases fitting TRBD1. This CDR3 is built from 14 residues. V lost 2 bases, J lost 3 bases, and 1 base stayed unmatched. CDR1 LNHDA and CDR2 SQIVND come from the germline V gene (reference sequence). The CDR3 loop reads CASSITGDNQPQHF. In nucleotides, the CDR3 is TGTGCCAGTAGTATAACAGGGGACAATCAGCCCCAGCATTTT.

The rearrangement uses TRBV12-3 or TRBV12-4 and TRBJ1-2; tentatively, D is TRBD1 (6 bases). The CDR3 spans 12 residues. Trimming left V 3 bases short and J 8 bases short, with 10 bases between. The CDR3 here is CASSFSGDGYTF. CDR3 coding DNA: TGTGCCAGCAGTTTTTCAGGGGACGGCTACACCTTC.

The genes are TRBV30 and TRBJ1-4; no clear D. Germline loops: CDR1 GTSNPN, CDR2 SVGIG (reference sequence). V was pared by 1 base and J by 3 bases, with 12 bases between. The CDR3 totals 15 residues. CDR3 sequence reads: CAWSAVSVANEKLFF. The CDR3 DNA is TGTGCCTGGAGTGCCGTTAGTGTGGCTAATGAAAAACTGTTTTTT. Looking up the rest from reference TRBV30 and TRBJ1-4 gives the full variable domain: SQTIHQWPATLVQPVGSPLSLECTVEGTSNPNLYWYRQAAGRGLQLLFYSVGIGQISSEVPQNLSASRPQDRQFILSSKKLLLSDSGFYLCAWSAVSVANEKLFFGSGTQLSVL.

Regarding this clone: The same CDR3 can be traced to other DNA sequences in this sample. V and J are TRBV2 and TRBJ1-1, with D possibly TRBD1 on 6 matching bases. Between the trimmed V and J ends, which lost 6 bases and 2 bases, there was a span of 10 bases. The CDR3 contains 13 residues. Germline assignment: CDR1 SNHLY and CDR2 FYNNEI. Here the CDR3 DNA reads TGTGCCAGCAGCCAACAGGGCAACACTGAAGCTTTCTTT. Translated: CASSQQGNTEAFF.

This chain joins TRBV25-1 and TRBJ2-7; 12 positions agree with TRBD1. Trimming removed 6 bases from V and 3 bases from J; junction bases left unmatched: 3. The germline V gene encodes CDR1 MGHDK and CDR2 SYGVNS. This CDR3 is built from 14 residues. CDR3 in amino acids: CASRGQGAFYEQYF. CDR3 coding DNA: TGTGCCAGCAGGGGACAGGGGGCATTCTACGAGCAGTACTTC.